Here is one TCR beta chain with its context. The data are from a study of blood T cell repertoires in COVID-19. Background on the study: PBMCs, B-cell-depleted T cells, or T cells were the source of the cDNA or gDNA that made up the material.

Using immunoSEQ multiplex PCR, the repertoire was profiled, and TCRdb retains in-frame clones only, with some absent. The top ten hold 9.5% to 15% of the sample, which has over 200,000 clones, around 80% seen once. Sequenced sample: peripheral blood. The clonotype was recovered from a middle-aged woman with acute or convalescent COVID-19.

CDR3 sequence reads: CASGSTLGGGSYNEQFF. The DNA of the CDR3 is TGTGCTAGTGGTTCGACCCTGGGGGGAGGGTCCTACAATGAGCAGTTCTTC. This sequence joins TRBV12-5 and TRBJ2-1; 7 bases are shared with TRBD2. This CDR3 is 17 amino acids long. The germline gives CDR1 LGHNT, CDR2 FRNRAP. The ends lost 4 bases at V and 1 base at J; junction bases unmatched: 10.